The 9 T cell receptor beta chains below were found in one sample sequenced in a study of cytomegalovirus exposure and HLA in healthy donors. PCR employed 60 Vbeta and 13 Jbeta primers. Here immunoSEQ multiplex PCR was the method, and the copy in TCRdb shows in-frame clones only, minus some. This table holds about 140,000 clones. The sample taken for sequencing was PBMCs. The receptor set was obtained from a woman aged 18-29 years in good health and CMV-seronegative.

J is TRBJ2-3 and V is TRBV4-1; perhaps TRBD2 as D (5 bases). This CDR3 region has 14 residues. Germline CDR1 and CDR2: MGHRA and YSYEKL. V was trimmed by 1 base and J by 2 bases, leaving 7 bases between them. CDR3 sequence: CASSQASHTDTQYF. The CDR3 coding sequence is TGCGCCAGCAGCCAAGCTAGCCACACAGATACGCAGTATTTT.

This chain connects TRBV19 to TRBJ2-7, with TRBD2 matching 9 bases. Germline CDR1 LNHDA, CDR2 SQIVND (reference sequence). This CDR3 is built from 15 residues. The junction had 7 bases not matched to a gene; V was cut back by 4 bases and J by 3 bases. This CDR3 is CASSKETSGDYEQYF. DNA of the CDR3: TGTGCCAGTAGTAAGGAGACTAGCGGAGACTACGAGCAGTACTTC.

This chain connects TRBV4-1 to TRBJ1-1; D gene uncertain. V was pared by 0 bases and J by 9 bases, with 20 bases between. Germline V gene sequence: CDR1 MGHRA, CDR2 YSYEKL. CDR3 length: 16 amino acids. CDR3 sequence (DNA): TGCGCCAGCAGCCAAGATGGCGGGGTGGGGAGCAAGCAAGCTTTCTTT. Translation gives CASSQDGGVGSKQAFF.

The genes are TRBV7-9 and TRBJ1-4, with D possibly being TRBD1 (5 bases). Germline V gives CDR1 SEHNR, CDR2 FQNEAQ (reference sequence). This CDR3 is 16 amino acids long. Trimming stripped 5 bases from V and 8 bases from J, with 21 bases between. The CDR3, as DNA: TGTGCCAGCAGCGGAATAAACGGGGGTCGACTCGAAAAACTGTTTTTT. The encoded protein is CASSGINGGRLEKLFF.

The chain recombines TRBV12-5 with TRBJ2-1; weak D call: TRBD2 (5 bases). V lost 0 bases and J lost 6, with 6 bases in between. The germline gives CDR1 LGHNT, CDR2 FRNRAP. The CDR3 runs to 13 residues. CDR3 sequence reads: CASGLVGVNEQFF. For the CDR3, the DNA is TGTGCTAGTGGTTTGGTGGGAGTCAATGAGCAGTTCTTC.

The CDR3 DNA sequence: TGTGCCAGCAGAATAACAGGGGATGGCTACACCTTC. This translates into CASRITGDGYTF. V gene TRBV7-9 combines with J gene TRBJ1-2, with 7 bases that match TRBD1. V lost 6 bases and J lost 6; bases outside the gene matches: 4. This CDR3 is 12 amino acids long. Germline V lookup: CDR1 SEHNR, CDR2 FQNEAQ (reference sequence).

The CDR3 nucleotides are TGTGCCAGCAGTCAGGGGGCGCAGAACTATGGCTACACCTTC. Translated, it gives CASSQGAQNYGYTF. The chain combines TRBV6-1 with TRBJ1-2, with 8 bases identical to TRBD1. Trimming removed 5 bases from V and 2 bases from J; junction bases left unmatched: 4. The CDR3 runs to 14 residues. CDR1 is MNHNS, CDR2 SASEGT, per germline.

As to this clone: At the DNA level, this CDR3 is encoded by other sequences in the same sample as well. CDR3 loop: CASSIGGGRGNTEAFF. CDR3 DNA sequence: TGTGCCAGTAGTATCGGCGGGGGGCGCGGAAACACTGAAGCTTTCTTT. V is TRBV19 and J is TRBJ1-1; the D gene is possibly TRBD1 (6 bases). The CDR3 consists of 16 residues. Trimming removed 3 bases from V and 2 bases from J, with 16 bases in between. Germline V CDR1 and CDR2: LNHDA, SQIVND (reference sequence).

The V call is TRBV5-1, the J call TRBJ1-1; D is possibly TRBD1 (5 bases). This CDR3 contains 15 residues. Germline V lookup: CDR1 SGHRS, CDR2 YFSETQ. The V and J ends lost 2 bases and 0 bases respectively, with 11 bases between them. The CDR3 region has the DNA TGCGCCAGCAGCTTTACCGGGACTGTGAACACTGAAGCTTTCTTT. Translated, it gives CASSFTGTVNTEAFF. Looking up the rest from reference TRBV5-1 and TRBJ1-1 gives the full variable domain: KAGVTQTPRYLIKTRGQQVTLSCSPISGHRSVSWYQQTPGQGLQFLFEYFSETQRNKGNFPGRFSGRQFSNSRSEMNVSTLELGDSALYLCASSFTGTVNTEAFFGQGTRLTVV.